The 28 T cell receptor beta chains presented below share a single source sample, sequenced in a study of CD8+ T cells in alopecia areata. Once RNA had been extracted, it was reverse transcribed into cDNA to act as the sequencing template. The protocol was immunoSEQ multiplex PCR, while the TCRdb copy is restricted to in-frame clones and leaves out a portion. The repertoire holds 190,000 or so clones, with more than 55% as singletons. The treatment here: oral pan-JAK inhibitor, 5-10 mg twice daily. This sample comprised CD4+ T cells sorted from blood, obtained at week 4, from a patient treated with tofacitinib. Receptors were obtained from a human donor with alopecia areata.

This chain links TRBV7-2 with TRBJ2-7, with D tentatively TRBD1 (6 bases). The V gene's germline CDR1 is SGHTA and CDR2 FQGNSA. V dropped 1 base and J dropped 2 bases, with 12 bases sitting between them. This CDR3 comprises 15 residues. This chain's CDR3 is CASSLEGRGPYEQYF. The CDR3 coding sequence is TGTGCCAGCAGCTTAGAAGGCAGGGGACCCTACGAGCAGTACTTC.

The chain is built from TRBV7-2 and TRBJ1-1; no clear D. There are 16 residues in the CDR3. The V gene's germline CDR1 is SGHTA and CDR2 FQGNSA. V lost 0 bases and J 3 bases, leaving 14 bases between the germline ends. CDR3 protein: CASSLALTPGDTEAFF. The CDR3 DNA reads TGTGCCAGCAGCTTAGCTTTAACTCCTGGGGACACTGAAGCTTTCTTT.

Points on this clone: Other DNA sequences in the same sample also yield this CDR3. The chain links TRBV30 to TRBJ1-1, with TRBD1 matching 10 bases. Germline V gene data show CDR1 as GTSNPN and CDR2 as SVGIG (reference sequence). This CDR3 has 13 residues. Trimming at V came to 2 bases and at J to 4 bases, leaving 1 base not matched to a gene. The CDR3 loop reads CAWSRDRGTEAFF. CDR3 sequence (DNA): TGTGCCTGGAGTAGGGACAGGGGCACTGAAGCTTTCTTT. Full variable domain (outside the CDR3, taken from reference TRBV30 and TRBJ1-1): SQTIHQWPATLVQPVGSPLSLECTVEGTSNPNLYWYRQAAGRGLQLLFYSVGIGQISSEVPQNLSASRPQDRQFILSSKKLLLSDSGFYLCAWSRDRGTEAFFGQGTRLTVV.

The J gene is TRBJ1-6, the V gene TRBV27; 10 nucleotides match TRBD1. With V trimmed by 6 bases and J by 9 bases, 8 bases remained unmatched. Germline V lookup: CDR1 MNHEY, CDR2 SMNVEV (reference sequence). This CDR3 has 15 residues. In nucleotides, the CDR3 is TGTGCCAGCAGCCGACAGGGGGCGTATGGTTCACCCCTCCACTTT. Amino acid sequence: CASSRQGAYGSPLHF.

The chain uses TRBV7-2 and TRBJ1-1; maybe TRBD1 (5 bases). Germline V CDR1 and CDR2: SGHTA, FQGNSA. Trimming removed 2 bases from V and 0 bases from J, with 7 bases in between. The CDR3 has 14 amino acids. The CDR3 DNA reads TGTGCCAGCAGCTTAACAGGCTTGAACACTGAAGCTTTCTTT. Translation gives CASSLTGLNTEAFF.

The chain joins TRBV5-1 to TRBJ2-5, with TRBD2 matching over 13 bases. J was trimmed by 2 bases and V by 0 bases; bases with no gene match: 1. From germline, CDR1 is SGHRS and CDR2 YFSETQ. The CDR3 has 16 amino acids. In nucleotides, the CDR3 is TGCGCCAGCAGCTTGGGGACTAGCGGGGGACAAGAGACCCAGTACTTC. It specifies CASSLGTSGGQETQYF.

CDR3 in amino acids: CASSQAGGGGELFF. The CDR3 nucleotides are TGCGCCAGCAGCCAAGCGGGGGGAGGCGGGGAGCTGTTTTTT. The rearrangement uses TRBV4-3 and TRBJ2-2; 7 positions agree with TRBD2. The CDR3 covers 14 residues. V shed 1 base, J shed 7 bases, and the junction held 3 bases outside the gene matches. CDR1 and CDR2 (germline): LGHNA, YSLEER.

The CDR3 nucleotides are TGTGCCAGCAGCTCGGGACAGGGGGCGGGGGAGACCCAGTACTTC. This codes for CASSSGQGAGETQYF. The chain couples TRBV5-4 to TRBJ2-5; TRBD1 agrees at 12 bases. Trimming at V came to 3 bases and at J to 5 bases, leaving 5 bases not matched to a gene. The CDR3 runs to 15 residues. Looked up from germline, CDR1 is SGHNT and CDR2 is YYREEE (reference sequence).

The CDR3, as DNA: TGCGCCAGCAGCTTGGGCGTGGGAACTCGCTCCTACAATGAGCAGTTCTTC. Amino acids: CASSLGVGTRSYNEQFF. This chain links TRBV5-1 with TRBJ2-1; D is unresolved. CDR1 SGHRS and CDR2 YFSETQ come from the germline V gene. Trimming took 0 bases from V and 0 from J, leaving 13 bases between them. This CDR3 has 17 residues.

The rearrangement links TRBV7-2 to TRBJ2-5, with no clear D. This CDR3 is 12 amino acids long. The germline gives CDR1 SGHTA, CDR2 FQGNSA. Trimming pared 5 bases from V and 1 base from J, leaving 5 bases between. CDR3 residues: CASSPTQETQYF. CDR3 nucleotide sequence: TGTGCCAGCAGCCCCACCCAAGAGACCCAGTACTTC.

The rearrangement links TRBV30 to TRBJ2-7; D remains unclear. In germline, CDR1 is GTSNPN, CDR2 SVGIG (reference sequence). Trimming shortened V by 4 bases and J by 3 bases, and 7 bases separated the two germline ends. The CDR3 contains 11 residues. CDR3 in amino acids: CAWMGLYEQYF. The CDR3 nucleotides are TGTGCCTGGATGGGCCTCTACGAGCAGTACTTC.

The rearrangement links TRBV7-8 to TRBJ1-2, with D hard to call. The CDR3 is 13 residues long. Germline values: CDR1 SGHVS, CDR2 FQNEAQ. V lost 2 bases, J lost 4 bases, and 8 bases lay in between. The CDR3 DNA reads TGTGCCAGCAGCTTACCGTCGGCCTATGGCTACACCTTC. Translation: CASSLPSAYGYTF. The full variable domain, rest sourced from reference TRBV7-8 and TRBJ1-2, is GAGVSQSPRYKVAKRGQDVALRCDPISGHVSLFWYQQALGQGPEFLTYFQNEAQLDKSGLPSDRFFAERPEGSVSTLKIQRTQQEDSAVYLCASSLPSAYGYTFGSGTRLTVV.

The J gene is TRBJ2-3, the V gene TRBV11-2; D is uncertain. The CDR3 spans 12 residues. The germline V and J ends were trimmed by 0 bases and 3 bases, with 1 base remaining between them. Germline V gene sequence: CDR1 SGHAT, CDR2 FQNNGV. The CDR3 sequence: CASSLETDTQYF. CDR3 DNA sequence: TGTGCCAGCAGCTTAGAAACAGATACGCAGTATTTT.

The rearrangement uses TRBV7-2 and TRBJ1-1; weak D call: TRBD1 (5 bases). The CDR3 spans 13 residues. CDR1 and CDR2 (germline): SGHTA, FQGNSA. Between the trimmed V and J ends, which lost 6 bases and 1 base, there was a span of 9 bases. The CDR3 spells CASSPGQNTEAFF. The CDR3 DNA is TGTGCCAGCAGTCCCGGACAGAACACTGAAGCTTTCTTT.

This clone has only a few counts. The chain combines TRBV29-1 with TRBJ2-7; possibly TRBD1 for D (5 bases). This CDR3 region has 12 residues. Trimming left V 4 bases short and J 5 bases short, with 12 bases between. Germline V CDR1 and CDR2: SQVTM, ANQGSEA. CDR3 sequence: CSVGAGMDEQYF. In DNA form, the CDR3 reads TGCAGCGTTGGGGCAGGGATGGACGAGCAGTACTTC.

This clone turned up a few times. This chain uses TRBV9 with TRBJ1-1, with 8 positions matching TRBD1. This CDR3 has 14 residues. The ends lost 4 bases at V and 11 bases at J; junction bases unmatched: 13. CDR1 is SGDLS, CDR2 YYNGEE, per germline. Here the CDR3 reads CASSPRQGNLEAFF. The DNA for the CDR3 is TGTGCCAGCAGCCCCAGACAGGGGAACCTTGAGGCTTTCTTT. Filled out from reference TRBV9 and TRBJ1-1, the complete variable domain reads DSGVTQTPKHLITATGQRVTLRCSPRSGDLSVYWYQQSLDQGLQFLIQYYNGEERAKGNILERFSAQQFPDLHSELNLSSLELGDSALYFCASSPRQGNLEAFFGQGTRLTVV.

The rearrangement links TRBV28 to TRBJ2-3; 7 bases map to TRBD2. Trimming took 3 bases from V and 0 from J; bases not matched to a gene: 0. Germline V gene data show CDR1 as MDHEN and CDR2 as SYDVKM. The CDR3 runs 14 residues. The CDR3 is CASSLRGSTDTQYF. The DNA for the CDR3 is TGTGCCAGCAGTTTGCGGGGGAGCACAGATACGCAGTATTTT. Complete variable domain (other parts from reference TRBV28 and TRBJ2-3): DVKVTQSSRYLVKRTGEKVFLECVQDMDHENMFWYRQDPGLGLRLIYFSYDVKMKEKGDIPEGYSVSREKKERFSLILESASTNQTSMYLCASSLRGSTDTQYFGPGTRLTVL.

In this sample, this clone turned up a few times. V is TRBV5-6 and J is TRBJ2-7, with 11 nucleotides matching TRBD2. Trimming at V came to 4 bases and at J to 7 bases, leaving 7 bases not matched to a gene. CDR3 length: 14 amino acids. Germline CDR1 reads SGHDT; CDR2 reads YYEEEE. The CDR3: CASSLGLAASEQYF. CDR3 nucleotide sequence: TGTGCCAGCAGCCTGGGACTAGCGGCAAGTGAGCAGTACTTC.

This clone appeared a single time. Other DNA sequences in this sample translate to the same CDR3. Here the CDR3 DNA reads TGTGCCAGCAGTTACCGCCGAGGGGCCTACGAGCAGTACTTC. Translated, it gives CASSYRRGAYEQYF. This chain uses TRBV6-5 with TRBJ2-7; tentatively, D is TRBD1 or TRBD2 (5 bases each). V lost 2 bases to trimming and J lost 2 bases, with 10 bases between them. Germline loops: CDR1 MNHEY, CDR2 SVGAGI. The CDR3 has 14 residues.

The V call is TRBV14, the J call TRBJ1-2; tentatively, D is TRBD1 (5 bases). V was cut by 4 bases and J by 7 bases, with 10 bases left in between. The V gene's germline CDR1 is SGHDN and CDR2 FVKESK. The CDR3 spans 12 residues. CDR3: CASSPGNRGYTF. CDR3 DNA: TGTGCCAGCAGCCCAGGGAATCGTGGCTACACCTTC. The full variable domain, with the rest looked up from reference TRBV14 and TRBJ1-2, is EAGVTQFPSHSVIEKGQTVTLRCDPISGHDNLYWYRRVMGKEIKFLLHFVKESKQDESGMPNNRFLAERTGGTYSTLKVQPAELEDSGVYFCASSPGNRGYTFGSGTRLTVV.

Concerning this clone: Compared with germline, one end of the junction differs, possibly owing to a read error. V gene TRBV7-7 combines with J gene TRBJ2-5; D is possibly TRBD1 (5 bases). The CDR3 has 13 amino acids. The germline gives CDR1 SSHAT, CDR2 FNYEAQ (reference sequence). The chain's CDR3 is CASSLGAQEAQYF. CDR3 nucleotides: TGTGCTAGCAGCTTAGGGGCACAAGAGGCCCAGTACTTC.

This clone has a handful of counts. The chain is built from TRBV28 and TRBJ2-1, with D unclear. The CDR3 consists of 13 residues. Trimming shortened V by 6 bases and J by 9 bases, and 15 bases separated the two germline ends. Germline assignment: CDR1 MDHEN and CDR2 SYDVKM. The CDR3 DNA is TGTGCCAGCAGCTACGGCGTGGTGACTGAGCAGTTCTTC. This sequence encodes CASSYGVVTEQFF.

This clone was observed a few times. CDR3 nucleotides: TGTGCCTGGACAGGTCGAGAAACAGGGAGAGGCAATCAGCCCCAGCATTTT. Protein product: CAWTGRETGRGNQPQHF. The V gene is TRBV30, the J gene TRBJ1-5, with a weak D call TRBD1 (6 bases). Germline loops: CDR1 GTSNPN, CDR2 SVGIG (reference sequence). V was trimmed by 4 bases and J by 2 bases, leaving 21 bases between them. There are 17 residues in the CDR3.

This clone has only one observation. V and J are TRBV29-1 and TRBJ1-4; D not resolved. The CDR3 consists of 12 residues. Between the trimmed V and J ends, which lost 6 bases and 7 bases, there was a span of 12 bases. Germline V gives CDR1 SQVTM, CDR2 ANQGSEA. CDR3 amino acids: CSVHGAPEKLFF. The CDR3 DNA sequence: TGCAGCGTGCATGGCGCACCTGAAAAACTGTTTTTT. Supplemented by reference TRBV29-1 and TRBJ1-4, the full variable domain reads SAVISQKPSRDICQRGTSLTIQCQVDSQVTMMFWYRQQPGQSLTLIATANQGSEATYESGFVIDKFPISRPNLTFSTLTVSNMSPEDSSIYLCSVHGAPEKLFFGSGTQLSVL.

The chain joins TRBV25-1 to TRBJ1-4, with D unresolved. Trimming cost V 1 base and J 8 bases, with 14 bases left between them. Looked up from germline, CDR1 is MGHDK and CDR2 is SYGVNS. The CDR3 consists of 15 residues. CDR3 protein: CASSEWTTVAEKLFF. The CDR3 DNA is TGTGCCAGCAGTGAATGGACCACTGTGGCCGAAAAACTGTTTTTT.

The chain couples TRBV2 to TRBJ1-2, with 7 positions matching TRBD1. This CDR3 is built from 16 residues. The V gene's germline CDR1 is SNHLY and CDR2 FYNNEI. V was clipped by 7 bases and J by 2 bases; unmatched bases: 13. The CDR3 is CASTGTALGGNYGYTF. CDR3 nucleotide sequence: TGTGCCAGCACTGGGACAGCCTTGGGGGGAAACTATGGCTACACCTTC.

Here the CDR3 reads CSVEDGTSGGYGPTDTQYF. As DNA, the CDR3 is TGCAGCGTTGAAGATGGGACTAGCGGGGGATACGGCCCCACAGATACGCAGTATTTT. This chain uses TRBV29-1 with TRBJ2-3; 14 bases fit TRBD2. This CDR3 spans 19 amino acids. J gave up 2 bases and V 0 bases, and 10 bases lay outside the gene matches. Germline loops: CDR1 SQVTM, CDR2 ANQGSEA.

This sequence joins TRBV2 and TRBJ2-6, with D unclear. The CDR3 spans 15 residues. Trimming took off 3 bases at V and 2 bases at J, with 8 bases between the two ends. Germline CDR1 reads SNHLY; CDR2 reads FYNNEI. The CDR3 here is CASSDRRPGANVLTF. CDR3 DNA: TGTGCCAGCAGTGACAGGCGGCCTGGGGCCAACGTCCTGACTTTC.